The sample holds a few counts of the clone carrying this T cell receptor (beta chain). Antigen specificity is unknown. V shed 6 bases, J shed 4 bases, and the junction held 10 bases outside the gene matches. CDR3 length: 15 residues. Per the germline V gene, CDR1 is MNHNS and CDR2 is SASEGT. The data are from a study of T cells after yellow fever vaccination. TCR cDNA, made by 5'RACE template switching, carried an added universal primer site and UMIs. TCRdb fed the 5' RACE reads into MiXCR, producing one record per CDR3 protein. The sample lists about 630,000 distinct CDR3 sequences; roughly an eighth were seen once. General study findings and limits: Weaker overall, the secondary response nonetheless peaked faster (day 5 versus 15). Bulk-population clonotypes that are abundant could appear as contaminants in FACS-sorted repertoires. CD4 and CD8 compartments shared a small share of clonotypes, likely from convergent recombination.

This TCR was recovered from a man aged 25 to 40 who received the YFV17D yellow fever vaccine. Source: PBMCs, taken on the day of the yellow fever booster vaccination. V is TRBV6-1 and J is TRBJ2-5; TRBD2 matches at 8 bases. The CDR3 reads CASSAGGAGAETQYF. In DNA, the CDR3 is TGTGCCAGCAGCGCCGGGGGGGCGGGAGCAGAGACCCAGTACTTC.